One sample yielded the 13 T cell receptor beta chains listed below, sequenced in a study of cytomegalovirus exposure and HLA in healthy donors. With 60 Vbeta and 13 Jbeta primers, the PCR was carried out. Sequencing used immunoSEQ multiplex PCR; TCRdb keeps in-frame clones, though not all of them. The table lists more than 100,000 clones, 75% to 90% of them singletons. Specimen: PBMCs. The receptors were sampled from a female donor in good health and CMV-seropositive.

The rearrangement links TRBV10-3 to TRBJ1-1; possible D gene TRBD1, 6 bases. CDR1 ENHRY and CDR2 SYGVKD come from the germline V gene. The CDR3 consists of 15 residues. Trimming shortened V by 0 bases and J by 0 bases, and 8 bases separated the two germline ends. CDR3 in amino acids: CAISESGDMNTEAFF. DNA of the CDR3: TGTGCCATCAGTGAGTCGGGGGACATGAACACTGAAGCTTTCTTT.

The table lists this clone with a count of one. The rearrangement links TRBV11-2 to TRBJ2-7, with 10 bases that match TRBD1. There are 12 residues in the CDR3. Germline CDR1 and CDR2: SGHAT and FQNNGV. The junction had 3 bases not matched to a gene; V was cut back by 6 bases and J by 7 bases. In DNA form, the CDR3 reads TGTGCCAGCAGGCGGACAGGGGGAGAGCAGTACTTC. Residues: CASRRTGGEQYF. Based on the CDR3 plus reference TRBV11-2 and TRBJ2-7, the full variable domain is EAGVAQSPRYKIIEKRQSVAFWCNPISGHATLYWYQQILGQGPKLLIQFQNNGVVDDSQLPKDRFSAERLKGVDSTLKIQPAKLEDSAVYLCASRRTGGEQYFGPGTRLTVT.

This sequence joins TRBV7-9 and TRBJ2-6; D possibly corresponds to TRBD1 (5 bases). This CDR3 is 17 amino acids long. V lost 5 bases and J 0 bases, leaving 14 bases between the germline ends. Germline V CDR1 and CDR2: SEHNR, FQNEAQ (reference sequence). CDR3 residues: CASSPWGVGSGANVLTF. For the CDR3, the DNA is TGTGCCAGCAGCCCTTGGGGCGTAGGCTCTGGGGCCAACGTCCTGACTTTC.

Here the CDR3 reads CASSQTPGGNQPQHF. The CDR3 DNA reads TGCGCCAGCAGCCAAACTCCGGGGGGCAATCAGCCCCAGCATTTT. The V and J genes are TRBV4-1 and TRBJ1-5; weak D call: TRBD1 (5 bases). The germline V and J ends were trimmed by 2 bases and 2 bases, with 10 bases remaining between them. Looked up from germline, CDR1 is MGHRA and CDR2 is YSYEKL. The CDR3 has 15 residues.

This clone has just one count. The V gene is TRBV6-6, the J gene TRBJ1-1; the D gene is possibly TRBD1 (6 bases). The germline gives CDR1 MNHNY, CDR2 SVGAGI (reference sequence). V dropped 2 bases and J dropped 0 bases, with 10 bases sitting between them. This CDR3 comprises 15 residues. This CDR3 reads CASSYGGSLNTEAFF. The CDR3 nucleotides read TGTGCCAGCAGTTACGGGGGCAGCTTGAACACTGAAGCTTTCTTT.

This clone was detected only once. The chain joins TRBV5-1 to TRBJ2-3; 9 nucleotides align to TRBD1. The ends lost 4 bases at V and 3 bases at J; junction bases unmatched: 9. The germline gives CDR1 SGHRS, CDR2 YFSETQ. CDR3 length equals 16 residues. Written as DNA, the CDR3 is TGCGCCAGCAGCCCACGGACAGGGGTGGGAACAGATACGCAGTATTTT. It is translated as CASSPRTGVGTDTQYF.

J is TRBJ2-2 and V is TRBV6-5, with 7 bases matching TRBD2. Germline CDR1 MNHEY, CDR2 SVGAGI. The CDR3 runs to 14 residues. V lost 11 bases and J lost 8; bases outside the gene matches: 14. The CDR3 region has the DNA TGTGCCGTGGCCGGGAGGTACAACCAAGGGGAGCTGTTTTTT. Translated: CAVAGRYNQGELFF.

This rearrangement joins TRBV4-1 to TRBJ2-6; D is unresolved. V lost 2 bases and J 1 base, leaving 15 bases between the germline ends. The CDR3 spans 18 residues. The germline gives CDR1 MGHRA, CDR2 YSYEKL. The CDR3 nucleotides read TGCGCCAGCAGCCAATCGGCAGGATTGGTTTCTGGGGCCAACGTCCTGACTTTC. Amino acid sequence: CASSQSAGLVSGANVLTF.

The rearrangement joins TRBV29-1 to TRBJ1-2, with TRBD1 matching over 9 bases. Germline loops: CDR1 SQVTM, CDR2 ANQGSEA. The junction had 17 bases not matched to a gene; V was cut back by 4 bases and J by 5 bases. This CDR3 contains 17 residues. The CDR3 DNA reads as TGCAGCGTTGTTCGCCGGGACAGGGAATCCTTGGGGTATGGCTACACCTTC. Protein sequence: CSVVRRDRESLGYGYTF.

This clone was observed a few times. The chain combines TRBV5-1 with TRBJ1-1; D is possibly TRBD1 (5 bases). Trimming took off 4 bases at V and 1 base at J, with 11 bases between the two ends. Germline CDR1 and CDR2: SGHRS and YFSETQ. CDR3 length: 14 residues. The CDR3 bases are TGCGCCAGCAGCCCGGGGCGGGAGAACACTGAAGCTTTCTTT. Translation gives CASSPGRENTEAFF.

CDR3 nucleotide sequence: TGCGCCAGCAGGGATGGGACAGGGGGGACAGATACGCAGTATTTT. It is translated as CASRDGTGGTDTQYF. The V call is TRBV5-1, the J call TRBJ2-3; TRBD1 agrees at 11 bases. The CDR3 loop spans 15 amino acids. J was trimmed by 3 bases and V by 5 bases; bases with no gene match: 5. CDR1 and CDR2 (germline): SGHRS, YFSETQ.

V is TRBV6-1 and J is TRBJ1-2; 7 bases are a match to TRBD1. The germline V gene has CDR1 MNHNS and CDR2 SASEGT. J was trimmed by 4 bases and V by 7 bases; bases with no gene match: 9. The CDR3 is 14 residues long. The CDR3 DNA is TGTGCCAGCAATCGGGCTGAGGGGGCCTATGGCTACACCTTC. This codes for CASNRAEGAYGYTF.

CDR3 sequence: CASSHTVEQYF. As DNA, the CDR3 is TGTGCCAGCTCTCATACAGTCGAGCAGTACTTC. J is TRBJ2-7 and V is TRBV18, with D unclear. The CDR3 has 11 residues. The V end was cut by 6 bases, the J end by 6 bases, with 9 bases between. Germline loops: CDR1 KGHSH, CDR2 LQKENI.